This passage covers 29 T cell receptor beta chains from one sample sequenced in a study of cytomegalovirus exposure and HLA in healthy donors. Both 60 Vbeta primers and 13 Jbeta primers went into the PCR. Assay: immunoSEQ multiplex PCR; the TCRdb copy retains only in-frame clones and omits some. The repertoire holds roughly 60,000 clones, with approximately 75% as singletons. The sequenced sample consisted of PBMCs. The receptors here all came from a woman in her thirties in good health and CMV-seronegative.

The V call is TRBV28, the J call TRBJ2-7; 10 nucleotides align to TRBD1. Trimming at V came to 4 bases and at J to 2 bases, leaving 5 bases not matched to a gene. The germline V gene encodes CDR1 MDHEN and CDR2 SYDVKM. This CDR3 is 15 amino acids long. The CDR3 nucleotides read TGTGCCAGCAGTTCCGGGACAGGGGCGCCCTACGAGCAGTACTTC. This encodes CASSSGTGAPYEQYF.

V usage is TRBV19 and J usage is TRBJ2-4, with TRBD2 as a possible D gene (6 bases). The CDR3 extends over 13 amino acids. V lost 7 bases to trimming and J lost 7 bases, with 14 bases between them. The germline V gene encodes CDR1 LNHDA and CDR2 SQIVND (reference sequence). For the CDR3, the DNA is TGTGCCAGTACTCCAATCGCGGGGAACATTCAGTACTTC. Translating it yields CASTPIAGNIQYF.

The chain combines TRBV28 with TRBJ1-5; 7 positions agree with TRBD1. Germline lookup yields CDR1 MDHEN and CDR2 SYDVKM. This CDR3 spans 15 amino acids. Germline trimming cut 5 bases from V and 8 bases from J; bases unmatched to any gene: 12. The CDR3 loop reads CASSLGQLPREPQHF. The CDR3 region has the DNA TGTGCCAGCAGTCTGGGACAGCTCCCTAGGGAGCCCCAGCATTTT.

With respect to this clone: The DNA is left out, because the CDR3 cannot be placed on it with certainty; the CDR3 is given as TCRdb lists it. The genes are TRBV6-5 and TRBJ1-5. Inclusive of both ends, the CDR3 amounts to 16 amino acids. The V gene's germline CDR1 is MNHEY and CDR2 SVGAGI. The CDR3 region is CASSSSMGSYNQPQHF.

The CDR3 nucleotides read TGTGCCAGTAGTCCCCAGGGGACCTACAATGAGCAGTTCTTC. Translated, it gives CASSPQGTYNEQFF. V is TRBV19 and J is TRBJ2-1; a weak D match, TRBD1 (6 bases). The CDR3 length is 14 residues. Germline V gene sequence: CDR1 LNHDA, CDR2 SQIVND (reference sequence). V was clipped by 5 bases and J by 2 bases, with 10 bases between them.

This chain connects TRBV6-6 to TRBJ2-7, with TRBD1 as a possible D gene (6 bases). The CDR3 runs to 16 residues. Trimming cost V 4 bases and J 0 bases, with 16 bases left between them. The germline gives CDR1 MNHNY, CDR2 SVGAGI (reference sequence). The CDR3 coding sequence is TGTGCCAGCAGTTTACCATCGACAGGTCTCTCCTACGAGCAGTACTTC. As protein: CASSLPSTGLSYEQYF.

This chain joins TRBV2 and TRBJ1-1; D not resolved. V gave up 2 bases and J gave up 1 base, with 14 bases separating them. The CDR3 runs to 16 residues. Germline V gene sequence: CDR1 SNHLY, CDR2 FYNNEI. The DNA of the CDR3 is TGTGCCAGCAGTGAAACCTCTGTGGGAGAGAACACTGAAGCTTTCTTT. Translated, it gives CASSETSVGENTEAFF. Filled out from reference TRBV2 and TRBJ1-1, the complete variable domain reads EPEVTQTPSHQVTQMGQEVILRCVPISNHLYFYWYRQILGQKVEFLVSFYNNEISEKSEIFDDQFSVERPDGSNFTLKIRSTKLEDSAMYFCASSETSVGENTEAFFGQGTRLTVV.

CDR3 nucleotides: TGTGCCAGCAGCGCCCCTGACAGGGGTCTTATCGGGTCCTATGGCTACACCTTC. It is translated as CASSAPDRGLIGSYGYTF. The chain carries TRBV5-4 and TRBJ1-2; 8 nucleotides align to TRBD1. Germline trimming cut 4 bases from V and 4 bases from J; bases unmatched to any gene: 18. CDR3 size: 18 residues. Germline assignment: CDR1 SGHNT and CDR2 YYREEE (reference sequence).

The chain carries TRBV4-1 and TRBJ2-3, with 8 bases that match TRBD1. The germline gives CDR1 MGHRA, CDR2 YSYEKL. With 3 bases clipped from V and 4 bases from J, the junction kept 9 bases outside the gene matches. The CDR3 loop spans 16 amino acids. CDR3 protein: CASSQSTGDFPDTQYF. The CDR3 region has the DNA TGCGCCAGCAGCCAGTCGACAGGGGATTTTCCAGATACGCAGTATTTT.

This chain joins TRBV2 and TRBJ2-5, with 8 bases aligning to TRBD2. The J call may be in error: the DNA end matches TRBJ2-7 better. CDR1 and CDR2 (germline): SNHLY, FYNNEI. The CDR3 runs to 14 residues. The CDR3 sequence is CASSDPGLGPEQYF. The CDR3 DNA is TGTGCCAGCAGTGACCCGGGACTAGGTCCCGAGCAGTACTTC.

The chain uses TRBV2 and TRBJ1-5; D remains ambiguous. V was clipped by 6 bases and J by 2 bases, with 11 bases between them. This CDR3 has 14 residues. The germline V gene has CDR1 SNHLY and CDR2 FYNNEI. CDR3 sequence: CASRVGGGNQPQHF. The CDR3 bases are TGTGCCAGCAGGGTCGGAGGTGGCAATCAGCCCCAGCATTTT.

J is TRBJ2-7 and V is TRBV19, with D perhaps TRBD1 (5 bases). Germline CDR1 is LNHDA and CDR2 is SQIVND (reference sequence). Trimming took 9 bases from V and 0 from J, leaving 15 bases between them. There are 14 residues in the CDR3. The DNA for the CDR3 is TGTGCCAGCCCAATCACCGACAGCTCCTACGAGCAGTACGTC. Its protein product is CASPITDSSYEQYV.

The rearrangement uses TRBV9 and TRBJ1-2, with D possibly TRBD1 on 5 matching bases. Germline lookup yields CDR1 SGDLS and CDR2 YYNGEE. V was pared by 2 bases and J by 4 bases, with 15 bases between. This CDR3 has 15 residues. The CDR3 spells CASSVIGDGSYGYTF. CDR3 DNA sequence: TGTGCCAGCAGCGTGATAGGGGATGGCTCCTATGGCTACACCTTC. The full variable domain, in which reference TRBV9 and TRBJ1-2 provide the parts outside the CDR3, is DSGVTQTPKHLITATGQRVTLRCSPRSGDLSVYWYQQSLDQGLQFLIQYYNGEERAKGNILERFSAQQFPDLHSELNLSSLELGDSALYFCASSVIGDGSYGYTFGSGTRLTVV.

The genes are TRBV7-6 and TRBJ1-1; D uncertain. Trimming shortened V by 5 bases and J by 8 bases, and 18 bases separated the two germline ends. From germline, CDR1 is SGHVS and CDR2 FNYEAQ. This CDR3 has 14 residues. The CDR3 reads CASSSTPGKQEAFF. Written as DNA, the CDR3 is TGTGCCAGCAGCAGTACCCCAGGAAAACAGGAAGCTTTCTTT. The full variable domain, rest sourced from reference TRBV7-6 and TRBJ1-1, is GAGVSQSPRYKVTKRGQDVALRCDPISGHVSLYWYRQALGQGPEFLTYFNYEAQQDKSGLPNDRFSAERPEGSISTLTIQRTEQRDSAMYRCASSSTPGKQEAFFGQGTRLTVV.

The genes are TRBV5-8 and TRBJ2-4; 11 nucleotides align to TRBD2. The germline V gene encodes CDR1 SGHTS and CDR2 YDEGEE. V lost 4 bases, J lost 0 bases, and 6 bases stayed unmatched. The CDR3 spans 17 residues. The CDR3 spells CASSPGTSGLAKNIQYF. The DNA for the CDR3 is TGTGCCAGCAGCCCCGGGACTAGCGGACTAGCCAAAAACATTCAGTACTTC. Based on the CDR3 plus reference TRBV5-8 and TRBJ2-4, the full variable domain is EAGVTQSPTHLIKTRGQQATLRCSPISGHTSVYWYQQALGLGLQFLLWYDEGEERNRGNFPPRFSGRQFPNYSSELNVNALELEDSALYLCASSPGTSGLAKNIQYFGAGTRLSVL.

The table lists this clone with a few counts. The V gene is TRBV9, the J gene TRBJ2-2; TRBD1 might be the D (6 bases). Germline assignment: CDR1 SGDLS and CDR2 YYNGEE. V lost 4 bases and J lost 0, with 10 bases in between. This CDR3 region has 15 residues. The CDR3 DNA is TGTGCCAGCAGCTCGCGGACAGCGAACACCGGGGAGCTGTTTTTT. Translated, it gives CASSSRTANTGELFF.

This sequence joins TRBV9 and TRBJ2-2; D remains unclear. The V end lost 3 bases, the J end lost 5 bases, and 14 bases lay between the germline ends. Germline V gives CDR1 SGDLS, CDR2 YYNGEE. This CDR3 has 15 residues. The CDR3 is CASSGGILATGELFF. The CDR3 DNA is TGTGCCAGCAGCGGTGGCATTTTAGCAACCGGGGAGCTGTTTTTT.

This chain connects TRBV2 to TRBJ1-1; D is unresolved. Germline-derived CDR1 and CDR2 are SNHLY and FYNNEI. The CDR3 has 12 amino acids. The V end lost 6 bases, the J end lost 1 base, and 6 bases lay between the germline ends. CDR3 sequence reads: CASRGGNTEAFF. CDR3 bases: TGTGCCAGCAGGGGAGGGAACACTGAAGCTTTCTTT.

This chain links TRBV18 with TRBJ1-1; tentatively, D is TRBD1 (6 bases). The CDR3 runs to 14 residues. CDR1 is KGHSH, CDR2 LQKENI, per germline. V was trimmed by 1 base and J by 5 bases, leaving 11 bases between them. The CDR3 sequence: CASSPQGEGTEAFF. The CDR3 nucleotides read TGTGCCAGCTCACCACAGGGGGAAGGGACTGAAGCTTTCTTT.

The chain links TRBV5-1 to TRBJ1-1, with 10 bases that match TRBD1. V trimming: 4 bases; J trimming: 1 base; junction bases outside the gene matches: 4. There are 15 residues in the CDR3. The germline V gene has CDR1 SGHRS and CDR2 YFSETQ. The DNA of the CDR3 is TGCGCCAGCAGCCCTGGACAGGGGGGGAACACTGAAGCTTTCTTT. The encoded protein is CASSPGQGGNTEAFF.

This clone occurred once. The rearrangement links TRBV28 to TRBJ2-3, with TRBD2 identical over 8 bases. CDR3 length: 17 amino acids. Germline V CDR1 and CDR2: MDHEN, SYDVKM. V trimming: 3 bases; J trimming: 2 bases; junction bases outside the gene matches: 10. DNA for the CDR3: TGTGCCAGCAGTTTCTATGGTAGCGGGGAATCCACAGATACGCAGTATTTT. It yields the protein CASSFYGSGESTDTQYF.

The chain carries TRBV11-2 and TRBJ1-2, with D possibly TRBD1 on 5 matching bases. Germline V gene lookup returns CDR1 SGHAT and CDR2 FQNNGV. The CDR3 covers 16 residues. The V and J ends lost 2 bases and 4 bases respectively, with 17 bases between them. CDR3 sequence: CASSLMGGAGSYGYTF. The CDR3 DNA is TGTGCCAGCAGCTTAATGGGTGGGGCAGGGTCCTATGGCTACACCTTC.

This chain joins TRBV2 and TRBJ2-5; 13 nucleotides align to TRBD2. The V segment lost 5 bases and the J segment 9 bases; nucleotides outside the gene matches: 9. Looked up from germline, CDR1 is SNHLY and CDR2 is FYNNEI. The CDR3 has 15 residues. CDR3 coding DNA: TGTGCCAGCAGTTTACTAGCGGGAGGGCCCGGGGCCCAGTACTTC. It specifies CASSLLAGGPGAQYF.

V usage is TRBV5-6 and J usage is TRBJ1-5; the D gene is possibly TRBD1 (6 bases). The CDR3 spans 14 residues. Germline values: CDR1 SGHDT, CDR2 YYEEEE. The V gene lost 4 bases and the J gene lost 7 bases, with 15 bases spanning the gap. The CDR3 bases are TGTGCCAGCAGCCGAAGAGGGGGTAGGCAGCCCCAGCATTTT. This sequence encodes CASSRRGGRQPQHF.

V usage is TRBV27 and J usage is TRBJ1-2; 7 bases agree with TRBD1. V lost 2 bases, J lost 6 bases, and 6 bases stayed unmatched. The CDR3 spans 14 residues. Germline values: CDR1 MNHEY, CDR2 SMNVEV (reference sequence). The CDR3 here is CASSLDRVTNGYTF. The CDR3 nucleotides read TGTGCCAGCAGTTTAGACAGGGTGACAAATGGCTACACCTTC.

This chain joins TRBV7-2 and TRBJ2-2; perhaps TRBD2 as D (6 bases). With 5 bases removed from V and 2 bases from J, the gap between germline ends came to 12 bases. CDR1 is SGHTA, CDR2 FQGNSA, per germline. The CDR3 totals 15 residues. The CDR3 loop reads CASSLGLPNTGELFF. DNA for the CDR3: TGTGCCAGCAGCCTGGGACTTCCCAACACCGGGGAGCTGTTTTTT.

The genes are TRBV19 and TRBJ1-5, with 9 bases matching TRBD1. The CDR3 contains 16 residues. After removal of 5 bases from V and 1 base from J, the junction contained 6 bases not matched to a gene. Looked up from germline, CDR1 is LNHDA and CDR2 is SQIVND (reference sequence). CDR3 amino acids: CASSGGTGKSNQPQHF. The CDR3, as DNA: TGTGCCAGTAGTGGGGGGACAGGGAAGAGCAATCAGCCCCAGCATTTT. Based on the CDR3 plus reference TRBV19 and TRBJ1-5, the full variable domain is DGGITQSPKYLFRKEGQNVTLSCEQNLNHDAMYWYRQDPGQGLRLIYYSQIVNDFQKGDIAEGYSVSREKKESFPLTVTSAQKNPTAFYLCASSGGTGKSNQPQHFGDGTRLSIL.

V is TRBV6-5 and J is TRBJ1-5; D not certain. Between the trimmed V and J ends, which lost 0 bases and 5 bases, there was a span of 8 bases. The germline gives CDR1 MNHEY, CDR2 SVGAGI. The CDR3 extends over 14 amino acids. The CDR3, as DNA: TGTGCCAGCAGTTACTCCCCCCGGGATCAGCCCCAGCATTTT. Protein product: CASSYSPRDQPQHF.

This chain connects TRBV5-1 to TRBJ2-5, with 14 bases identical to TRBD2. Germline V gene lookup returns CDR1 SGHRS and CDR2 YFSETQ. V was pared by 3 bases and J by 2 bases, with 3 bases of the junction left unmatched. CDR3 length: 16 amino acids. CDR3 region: CASSWGTSGSQETQYF. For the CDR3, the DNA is TGCGCCAGCAGCTGGGGGACTAGCGGGAGTCAAGAGACCCAGTACTTC.